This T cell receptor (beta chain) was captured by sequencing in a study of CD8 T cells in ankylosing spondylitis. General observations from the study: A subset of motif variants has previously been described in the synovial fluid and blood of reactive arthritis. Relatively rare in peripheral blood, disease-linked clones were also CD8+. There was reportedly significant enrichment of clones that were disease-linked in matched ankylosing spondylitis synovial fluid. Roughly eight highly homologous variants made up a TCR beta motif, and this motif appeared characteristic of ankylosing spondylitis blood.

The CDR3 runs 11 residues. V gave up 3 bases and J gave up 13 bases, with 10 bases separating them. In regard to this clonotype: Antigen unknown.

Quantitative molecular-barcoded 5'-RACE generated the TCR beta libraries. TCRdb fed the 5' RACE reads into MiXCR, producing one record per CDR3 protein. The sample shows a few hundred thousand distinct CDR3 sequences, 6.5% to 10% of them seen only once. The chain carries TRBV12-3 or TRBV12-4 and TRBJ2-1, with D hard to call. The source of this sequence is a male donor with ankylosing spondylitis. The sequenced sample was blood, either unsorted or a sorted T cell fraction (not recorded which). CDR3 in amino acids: CASSLGSFQFF. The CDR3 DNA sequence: TGTGCCAGCAGTTTGGGTAGCTTTCAGTTCTTC.